This TCR beta chain was documented in a study of cytomegalovirus exposure and HLA in healthy donors. Study background: Approximately 200 million T cells yielded 90 million to 130 million unique TCR beta sequences in earlier analysis.

V lost 6 bases and J lost 0, with 9 bases in between. CDR3 size: 14 residues. Looked up from germline, CDR1 is MNHEY and CDR2 is SVGAGI. Use of 60 Vbeta and 13 Jbeta primers characterized the PCR. Assay: immunoSEQ multiplex PCR; the TCRdb copy retains only in-frame clones and omits some. The table records approximately 250,000 clones, around 84% of them present only once. V is TRBV6-5 and J is TRBJ1-5; the D is unclear. Sequenced input: PBMCs. This TCR was recovered from a girl aged 2-9 years in good health and CMV-seronegative. For the CDR3, the DNA is TGTGCCAGCAGGAGGCGCTATAGCAATCAGCCCCAGCATTTT. This codes for CASRRRYSNQPQHF.